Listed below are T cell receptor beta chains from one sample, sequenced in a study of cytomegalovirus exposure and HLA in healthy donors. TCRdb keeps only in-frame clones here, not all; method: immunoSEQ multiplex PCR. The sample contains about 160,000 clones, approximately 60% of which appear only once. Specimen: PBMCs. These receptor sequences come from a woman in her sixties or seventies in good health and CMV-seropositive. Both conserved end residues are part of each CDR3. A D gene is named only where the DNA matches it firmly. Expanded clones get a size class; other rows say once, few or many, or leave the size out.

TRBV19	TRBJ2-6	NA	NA	TGTGCCAGTAGTATGAGACTGGGGGCCGGGGCCAACGTCCTGACTTTC	CASSMRLGAGANVLTF
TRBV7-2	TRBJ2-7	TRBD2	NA	TGTGCCAGCGGGTTCCTAGCGGACGAGCAGTACTTC	CASGFLADEQYF
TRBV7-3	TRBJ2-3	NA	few	TGTGCCAGCAGCTTTGGAGACACAGATACGCAGTATTTT	CASSFGDTDTQYF
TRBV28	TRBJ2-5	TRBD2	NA	TGTGCCAGCAGCCAACCACGGTTGCGGGAGGAACGAGAGACCCAGTACTTC	CASSQPRLREERETQYF
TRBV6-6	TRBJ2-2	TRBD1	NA	TGTGCCAGCATCACCGCCCAGGGGGCGGGCACCGGGGAGCTGTTTTTT	CASITAQGAGTGELFF
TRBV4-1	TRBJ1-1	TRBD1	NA	TGCGCCAGCAGCCAGCAAACAGGGGGGGGGTGGAACACTGAAGCTTTCTTT	CASSQQTGGGWNTEAFF
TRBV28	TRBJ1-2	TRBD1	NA	TGTGCCAGCAGTTTTGTTTGGGAAGACAGGGAGGACTATGGCTACACCTTC	CASSFVWEDREDYGYTF
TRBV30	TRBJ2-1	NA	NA	TGTGTTTGGACACAGAGCTCCTACAATGAGCAGTTCTTC	CVWTQSSYNEQFF
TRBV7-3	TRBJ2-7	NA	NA	TGTGCCAGCAGCCCCGACGGGGGAACAAACTCCTACGAGCAGTACTTC	CASSPDGGTNSYEQYF
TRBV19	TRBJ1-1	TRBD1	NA	TGTGCCAGTAGGACAGGGGGGACTGAAGCTTTCTTT	CASRTGGTEAFF
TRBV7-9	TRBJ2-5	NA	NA	TGTGCCAGCAGCGCGGAGGAGACCCAGTACTTC	CASSAEETQYF
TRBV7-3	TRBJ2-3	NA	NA	TGTGCCAGCAGCTTAACGCCGGTCCTAGGAGCAGATACGCAGTATTTT	CASSLTPVLGADTQYF
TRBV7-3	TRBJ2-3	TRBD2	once	TGTGCCAGCAGCTTAGTGCGGGAGGATCTAGATACGCAGTATTTT	CASSLVREDLDTQYF
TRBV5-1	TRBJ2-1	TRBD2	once	TGCGCCAGCAGAGATGCTATCGGACTAGCGGGTCGCTCCTACAATGAGCAGTTCTTC	CASRDAIGLAGRSYNEQFF
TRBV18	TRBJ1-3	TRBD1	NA	TGTGCCAGCGCCGGGACAGATGGAAACACCATATATTTT	CASAGTDGNTIYF
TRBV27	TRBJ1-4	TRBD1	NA	TGTGCCAGCAGTGCGGGACAGGGAGATGAAAAACTGTTTTTT	CASSAGQGDEKLFF
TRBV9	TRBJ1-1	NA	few	TGTGCCAGCAGCGTAGGATTACAGGGTGACACTGAAGCTTTCTTT	CASSVGLQGDTEAFF
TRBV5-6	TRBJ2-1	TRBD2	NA	TGTGCCAGCAGCCCCTCCGGGACTAGCCCCTACAATGAGCAGTTCTTC	CASSPSGTSPYNEQFF
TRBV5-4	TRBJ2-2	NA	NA	TGTGCCAGCAGCTTGGAACCCGGGAGCGGCACCGGGGAGCTGTTTTTT	CASSLEPGSGTGELFF
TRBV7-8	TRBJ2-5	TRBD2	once	TGTGCCAGCAGCCCCCTGGATGTCGGGAGGAGAGAGACCCAGTACTTC	CASSPLDVGRRETQYF
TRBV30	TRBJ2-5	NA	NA	TGTGCCTGGGGACTAGAGACCCAGTACTTC	CAWGLETQYF
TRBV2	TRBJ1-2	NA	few	TGTGCCAGCAGTGAAGTCCCCCTCGGTGGCTACACCTTC	CASSEVPLGGYTF
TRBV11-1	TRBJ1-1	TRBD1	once	TGTGCCAGCGTCAACTTGACAGGGGCGAACACTGAAGCTTTCTTT	CASVNLTGANTEAFF
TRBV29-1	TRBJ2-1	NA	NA	TGCAGCGTCCCAAGGGACTTCTTACAAAATGAGCAGTTCTTC	CSVPRDFLQNEQFF
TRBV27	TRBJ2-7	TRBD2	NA	TGTGCCAGCAGGCCACTAGCGGGGGCCTACGAGCAGTACTTC	CASRPLAGAYEQYF
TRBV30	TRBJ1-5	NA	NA	TGTGCCTTGACAGACGATAGCAATCAGCCCCAGCATTTT	CALTDDSNQPQHF
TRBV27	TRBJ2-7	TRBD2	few	TGTGCCAGCCGCGGACTAGCGGGGACCTACGAGCAGTACTTC	CASRGLAGTYEQYF
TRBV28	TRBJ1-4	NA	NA	TGTGCCAGCAGTTCCGGAGATATTAATGAAAAACTGTTTTTT	CASSSGDINEKLFF
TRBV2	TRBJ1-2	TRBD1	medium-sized	TGTGCCAGCAATACCGGGACAGGGGCGTTTGGCTACACCTTC	CASNTGTGAFGYTF
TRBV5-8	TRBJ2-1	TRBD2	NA	TGTGCCAGCAGCCCCACGGAGGGAGGGAAGAATGAGCAGTTCTTC	CASSPTEGGKNEQFF
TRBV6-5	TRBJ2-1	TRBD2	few	TGTGCCAGCAGTTACTCTGGGACTAGCGGGGACAATGAGCAGTTCTTC	CASSYSGTSGDNEQFF
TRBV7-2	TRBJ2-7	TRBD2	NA	TGTGCCAGCAGCTTGGGAGGGAATGTGCAGTACTTC	CASSLGGNVQYF
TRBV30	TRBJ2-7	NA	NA	TGTGCGTCGAGGGGGGGGCCCAGGAGCTCCTACGAGCAGTACTTC	CASRGGPRSSYEQYF
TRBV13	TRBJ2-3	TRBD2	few	TGTGCCAGCAGCCTTGGACTAGCGCCCGGCACAGATACGCAGTATTTT	CASSLGLAPGTDTQYF
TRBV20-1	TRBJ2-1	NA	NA	TGCAGTGGAGGGGACACGAATGAGCAGTTCTTC	CSGGDTNEQFF
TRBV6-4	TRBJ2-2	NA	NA	TGTGCCAGCAGTGACTGGGACATACCTTGCACCGGGGAGCTGTTTTTT	CASSDWDIPCTGELFF
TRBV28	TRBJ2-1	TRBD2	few	TGTGCCAGCAGTTCCACTAGCGGGAGAGCGGCCGAGCAGTTCTTC	CASSSTSGRAAEQFF
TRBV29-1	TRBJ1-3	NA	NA	TGCAGCGTTGCCCAGGGGATCGGAAACACCATATATTTT	CSVAQGIGNTIYF
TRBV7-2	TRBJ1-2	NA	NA	TGTGCCAGCAGCTTAGGGGTTGGGGGCAACTATGGCTACACCTTC	CASSLGVGGNYGYTF
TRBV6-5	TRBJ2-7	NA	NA	TGTGCCAGCAGTTACTCGGCAGGGCTCTACGAGCAGTACTTC	CASSYSAGLYEQYF
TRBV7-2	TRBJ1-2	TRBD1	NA	TGTGCCAGCAGCTCCCTACAGGGGCACTCCTATGGCTACACCTTC	CASSSLQGHSYGYTF
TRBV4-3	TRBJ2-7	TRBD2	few	TGCGCCAGCAGCCAAGAGGGGCTAGCGGGAGTAGGCGAGCAGTACTTC	CASSQEGLAGVGEQYF
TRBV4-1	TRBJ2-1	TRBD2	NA	TGCGCCAGCAGCCAAGCCTCAGCGGGAGGTGCCTACAATGAGCAGTTCTTC	CASSQASAGGAYNEQFF
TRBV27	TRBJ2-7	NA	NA	TGTGCCAGCAGTTTCCGGGGTAACTACGAGCAGTACTTC	CASSFRGNYEQYF
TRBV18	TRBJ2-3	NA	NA	TGTGCCAGCTCGAGTGGGGCAGGGGATACGCAGTATTTT	CASSSGAGDTQYF
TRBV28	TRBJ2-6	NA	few	TGTGCCAGCAGTTCAATCGGTAGCTCTGGGGCCAACGTCCTGACTTTC	CASSSIGSSGANVLTF
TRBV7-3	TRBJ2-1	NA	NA	TGTGCCAGCAGCTTAGGACAGAACAATGAGCAGTTCTTC	CASSLGQNNEQFF
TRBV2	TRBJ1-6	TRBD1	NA	TGTGCCAGCAGTCGGGACAGAAATTCACCCCTCCACTTT	CASSRDRNSPLHF